The clone carrying this TCR beta chain appeared a few times. Germline V gives CDR1 MNHEY, CDR2 SVGAGI. J lost 0 bases, V lost 10 bases, and 4 bases had no gene match. The CDR3 consists of 14 residues. The source of the sample is a study of blood T cell repertoires in COVID-19. The method was immunoSEQ multiplex PCR; TCRdb's version includes in-frame clones alone and lacks a portion of them. The sample has 95,000 to 150,000 clones, around 89% seen once; the top ten hold 7.5% to 8%. Sequencing was performed on peripheral blood. The rearrangement links TRBV6-5 to TRBJ1-2; 11 nucleotides match TRBD1. This TCR came from a man aged 45-60 years with acute or convalescent COVID-19. The DNA of the CDR3 is TGTGCCACCGGACAGGGGGCCTCTAACTATGGCTACACCTTC. It encodes CATGQGASNYGYTF.